This TCR beta chain was identified in a study of T-cell reconstitution after alpha-beta-depleted transplantation in children listed by TCRdb under 2016. Study-level background: T-cell immune reconstitution after TCRalphabeta/CD19-depleted allogeneic hematopoietic cell transplantation in children was quantitatively tracked in the study by means of TCR repertoire profiling.

The protocol used for the library was PCR. Sequencer: Illumina HiSeq 2500. Molecular barcoding was employed in the preparation of TCR libraries, with unique molecular identifiers being used to normalize TCRbeta repertoire quantification. TCRdb reprocessing: public reads trimmed at Q25 with fastp, clones called with MiXCR, in-frame beta chains kept. Identical CDR3 protein sequences are pooled into one entry, listed with their most common genes and DNA. In all, the sample holds 380,000 or so distinct CDR3 sequences, and roughly 14% of those were seen once. The leading ten clones occupy approximately 4.2% of the sample. From V the trimming removes 11 bases and from J it removes 2 bases, while the gene matches leave 6 bases of the junction unaccounted for. CDR1 ENHRY and CDR2 SYGVKD are derived from the germline V gene. From cysteine to phenylalanine, the CDR3 is 15 amino acids long. Only the CDR3 portion is preserved as DNA: 45 bases, with reading frame beginning at the first base.

In regard to this clonotype: Its antigen remains undetermined. No base quality values were provided; no much bigger clone lies one nucleotide off.

The V and J segments used are TRBV10-3 and TRBJ2-2, with 12 junctional bases fitting TRBD1. The clonotype originates from a human donor who donated a stem cell graft to a child with Fanconi anemia. The sequencing used PBMCs, collected from the stem cell graft. The sequenced DNA is TGTGCCTCCACCGGGACAGGGGGCAACACCGGGGAGCTGTTTTTT. Its translation reads: CASTGTGGNTGELFF.